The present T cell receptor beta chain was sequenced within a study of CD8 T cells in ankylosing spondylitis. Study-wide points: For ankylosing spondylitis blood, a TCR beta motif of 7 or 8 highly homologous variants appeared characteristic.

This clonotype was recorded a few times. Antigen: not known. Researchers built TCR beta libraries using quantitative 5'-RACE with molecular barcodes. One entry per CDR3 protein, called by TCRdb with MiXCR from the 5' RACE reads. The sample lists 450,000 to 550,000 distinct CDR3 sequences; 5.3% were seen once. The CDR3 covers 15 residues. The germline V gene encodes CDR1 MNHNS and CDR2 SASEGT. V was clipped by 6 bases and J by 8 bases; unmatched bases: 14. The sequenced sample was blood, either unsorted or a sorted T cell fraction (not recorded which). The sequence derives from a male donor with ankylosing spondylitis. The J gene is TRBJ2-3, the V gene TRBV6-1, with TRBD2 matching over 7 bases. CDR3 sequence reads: CASRAGFTQEVTQYF. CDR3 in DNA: TGTGCCAGCAGAGCGGGATTCACCCAGGAGGTTACGCAGTATTTT.